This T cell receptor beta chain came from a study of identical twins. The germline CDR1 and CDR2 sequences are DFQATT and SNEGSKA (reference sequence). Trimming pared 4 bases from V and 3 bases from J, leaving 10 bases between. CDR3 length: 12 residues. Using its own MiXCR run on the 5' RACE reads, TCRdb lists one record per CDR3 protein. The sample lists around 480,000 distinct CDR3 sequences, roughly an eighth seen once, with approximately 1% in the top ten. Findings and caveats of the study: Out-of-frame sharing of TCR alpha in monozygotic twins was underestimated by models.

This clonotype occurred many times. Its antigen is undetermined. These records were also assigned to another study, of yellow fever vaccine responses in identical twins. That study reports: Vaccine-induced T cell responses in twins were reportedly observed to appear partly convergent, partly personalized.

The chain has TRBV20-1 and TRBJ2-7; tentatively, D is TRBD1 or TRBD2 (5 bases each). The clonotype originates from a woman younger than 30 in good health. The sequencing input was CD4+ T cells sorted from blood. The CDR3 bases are TGCAGTGCTATGGCAGGGAGCTACGAGCAGTACTTC. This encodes CSAMAGSYEQYF.